This T cell receptor (beta chain) was sequenced for a study of T cell clonotyping in hematopoietic cell transplantation (dated by TCRdb to the early 2020s). Looking at the study overall: A total of 110 to 150 blood samples were gathered in the study from 35 consecutive transplant recipients along with their related donors. Patient recruitment ran from 2015 to early 2017, and follow-up continued until late 2020 or death. Beyond this particular receptor, the publication reports: Donor and pretransplant recipient Inverse Simpson Index values predicted broader posttransplant TCR repertoire diversity. The sample size was limited, and because cells were not sorted, the contributions of CD4 and CD8 repertoires could not be separated. After transplant, TCR diversity in recipients dropped, and pathologically expanded clonotypes increased progressively from day 30 to day 180. Just a small fraction of recipient repertoires overlapped with donor repertoires, and more than 97% appeared de novo at the given depth.

With the immunoSEQ assay, which is a bias-controlled multiplex PCR relying on V- and J-specific primers, TCR beta CDR3 regions were amplified from genomic DNA. A second PCR step added a proprietary barcode and Illumina adapter sequences to the CDR3 amplicons. An Illumina MiSeq instrument was used for sequencing of the CDR3 libraries. As for the authors' bioinformatics: immunoSEQ Analyzer 3.0 was used for export and quality control, with R Bioconductor and Immunarch used for downstream analyses. Only productive rearrangements within the normalized downsampled data set were used in the calculation of repertoire metrics. In the normalized cohort, clonotypes with more than 5 templates were defined as pathologically expanded. The Inverse Simpson Index served as the measure of repertoire diversity. To capture all clonotypes, CMV-specificity analyses were performed on the non-normalized data set. TCRdb provides this immuneACCESS table in a form limited to in-frame rearrangements. Some clones are lacking; in checked studies, under half of them reflect an unresolved V gene, and why the rest are absent is not known. D and trimming were read from the DNA, whereas the V and J calls and clone size are those reported in that table. In this sample the table shows around 15,000 clones, more than 75% of which occur a single time. Roughly 4.2% of the sample lies in the top ten.

A note on this clone: It lacks a known antigen. No much larger clone exists at a distance of one base, and base qualities are not known.

Read against the paper, the sample's time point label means: 100 days after allo-HCT. Blood samples were obtained from recipients approximately 28 days before transplant and at days 30, 100 and 180 after transplant. Nuclei Lysis Solution was used to extract genomic DNA from fresh or cryopreserved unfractionated peripheral blood mononuclear cells. The material sequenced was PBMCs, taken 100 days after allogeneic stem cell transplant. The receptor was isolated from a male patient aged 55 to 69 who had an allogeneic stem cell transplant from a related donor, so the T cells may come from the graft donor. Some clones in this sample may be carry-over from other donors' samples.

The CDR3 reads CASSGTAGGRETQYF. The nucleotides read TGTGCCAGCAGCGGGACTGCGGGGGGGCGAGAGACCCAGTACTTC. The chain was built from TRBV6-6 and TRBJ2-5; TRBD2 matches 9 bases in the middle. At the junction V is shortened by 6 bases and J by 4 bases; bases outside the gene matches: 9. As encoded in the germline V gene (reference sequence), CDR1 is MNHNY while CDR2 is SVGAGI. Spanning cysteine to phenylalanine, the CDR3 consists of 15 amino acids. The only DNA kept is the CDR3, 45 bases in frame from the first base.